Listed here is a single TCR beta chain. This sample was included in a study of sequential checkpoint blockade in melanoma. Study background: Patients were randomized 1:1 to nivolumab-then-ipilimumab or ipilimumab-then-nivolumab first-line.

Trimming left V 2 bases short and J 5 bases short, with 11 bases between. In germline, CDR1 is SGDLS, CDR2 YYNGEE. The CDR3 contains 14 residues. Stated treatment: randomized to nivolumab then ipilimumab (arm A) or the reverse (arm B). None of the patients previously received DNA-damaging chemotherapy. PBMC sorting kept live CD3+CD8+ cells without CD19 or CD56. Clones were read by immunoSEQ multiplex PCR, and TCRdb kept only the in-frame ones, dropping some. Of roughly 23,000 clones in the sample, around 70% are singletons; the top ten hold around a fifth. This chain connects TRBV9 to TRBJ2-1; no clear D gene. The clonotype comes from a human donor with melanoma. The sequencing used CD8+ T cells sorted from blood (inferred from file names), collected from a patient given nivolumab and ipilimumab in sequence. CDR3 nucleotides: TGTGCCAGCAGCGTCGGTAGCAGCCACAATGAGCAGTTCTTC. Translated: CASSVGSSHNEQFF.